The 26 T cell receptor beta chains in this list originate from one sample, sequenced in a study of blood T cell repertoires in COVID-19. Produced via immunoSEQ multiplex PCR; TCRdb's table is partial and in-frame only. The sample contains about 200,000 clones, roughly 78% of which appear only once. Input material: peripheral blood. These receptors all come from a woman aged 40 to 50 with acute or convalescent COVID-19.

The CDR3 DNA sequence: TGTGCCAGCAGTTACCCTAGGACTAGCGGGGGGGCCGATGAGCAGTTCTTC. Protein sequence: CASSYPRTSGGADEQFF. The J gene is TRBJ2-1, the V gene TRBV6-2 or TRBV6-3; 15 bases fit TRBD2. Germline trimming cut 2 bases from V and 8 bases from J; bases unmatched to any gene: 7. Per the germline V gene, CDR1 is MNHEY and CDR2 is SVGEGT. CDR3 length equals 17 residues.

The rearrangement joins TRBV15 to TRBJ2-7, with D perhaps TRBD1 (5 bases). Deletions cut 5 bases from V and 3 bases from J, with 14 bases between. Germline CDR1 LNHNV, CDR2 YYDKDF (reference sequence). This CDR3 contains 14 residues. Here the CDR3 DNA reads TGTGCCACCAGCGCACCAGGGATACGCTACGAGCAGTACTTC. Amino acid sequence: CATSAPGIRYEQYF.

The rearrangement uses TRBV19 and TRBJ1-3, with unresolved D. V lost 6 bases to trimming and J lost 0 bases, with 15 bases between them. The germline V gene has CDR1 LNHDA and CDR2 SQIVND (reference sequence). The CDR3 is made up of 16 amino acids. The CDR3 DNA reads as TGTGCCAGTAGCAAAGGCTGGGAGGACTCTGGAAACACCATATATTTT. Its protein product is CASSKGWEDSGNTIYF.

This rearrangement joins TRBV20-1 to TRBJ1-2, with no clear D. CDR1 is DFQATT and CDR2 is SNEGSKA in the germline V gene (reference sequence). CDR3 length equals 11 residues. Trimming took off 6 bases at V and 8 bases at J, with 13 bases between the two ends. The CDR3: CSAPPEEGYTF. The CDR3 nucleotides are TGCAGTGCCCCTCCTGAGGAAGGCTACACCTTC.

Here the CDR3 DNA reads TGTGCCAGTAGCCCCACCGAGACAGGAAACACAGATACGCAGTATTTT. Protein: CASSPTETGNTDTQYF. This rearrangement joins TRBV19 to TRBJ2-3; D might be TRBD1 (6 bases). This CDR3 is 16 amino acids long. V gave up 6 bases and J gave up 2 bases, with 18 bases separating them. Germline values: CDR1 LNHDA, CDR2 SQIVND (reference sequence). Full variable domain (outside the CDR3, taken from reference TRBV19 and TRBJ2-3): DGGITQSPKYLFRKEGQNVTLSCEQNLNHDAMYWYRQDPGQGLRLIYYSQIVNDFQKGDIAEGYSVSREKKESFPLTVTSAQKNPTAFYLCASSPTETGNTDTQYFGPGTRLTVL.

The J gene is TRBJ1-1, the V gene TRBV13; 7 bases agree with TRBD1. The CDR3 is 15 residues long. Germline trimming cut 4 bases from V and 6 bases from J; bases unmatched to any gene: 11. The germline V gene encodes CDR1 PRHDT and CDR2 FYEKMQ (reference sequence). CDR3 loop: CASSSTGVIDAEAFF. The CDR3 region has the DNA TGTGCCAGCAGCTCAACAGGGGTGATCGACGCTGAAGCTTTCTTT.

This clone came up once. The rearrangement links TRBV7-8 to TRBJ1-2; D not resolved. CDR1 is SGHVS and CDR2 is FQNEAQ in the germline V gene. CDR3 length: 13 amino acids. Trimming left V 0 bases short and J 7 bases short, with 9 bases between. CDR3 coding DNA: TGTGCCAGCAGCTTAGCCGGGGTCGGTGGCTACACCTTC. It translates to CASSLAGVGGYTF. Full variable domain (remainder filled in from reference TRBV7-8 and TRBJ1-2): GAGVSQSPRYKVAKRGQDVALRCDPISGHVSLFWYQQALGQGPEFLTYFQNEAQLDKSGLPSDRFFAERPEGSVSTLKIQRTQQEDSAVYLCASSLAGVGGYTFGSGTRLTVV.

The CDR3 bases are TGCGCCAGCAGATCCGGCGGACAGGGAACTTCACCCCTCCACTTT. This translates into CASRSGGQGTSPLHF. The genes are TRBV4-1 and TRBJ1-6, with TRBD1 matching 8 bases. V trimming: 6 bases; J trimming: 9 bases; junction bases outside the gene matches: 10. The CDR3 contains 15 residues. CDR1 is MGHRA, CDR2 YSYEKL, per germline.

CDR3 coding DNA: TGTGCCAGCAGTGATGGGGGGACAGGGGCCTACAATGAGCAGTTCTTC. Its protein product is CASSDGGTGAYNEQFF. The genes are TRBV25-1 and TRBJ2-1; 10 bases match TRBD1. V shed 3 bases and J 2 bases; nucleotides not matched to a gene: 4. In germline, CDR1 is MGHDK, CDR2 SYGVNS. There are 16 residues in the CDR3.

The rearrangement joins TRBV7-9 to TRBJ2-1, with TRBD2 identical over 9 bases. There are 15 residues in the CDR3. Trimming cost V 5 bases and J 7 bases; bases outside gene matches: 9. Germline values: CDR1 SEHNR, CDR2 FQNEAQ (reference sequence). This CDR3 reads CASSERLAATNEQFF. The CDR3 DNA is TGTGCCAGCAGCGAGCGACTAGCGGCTACGAATGAGCAGTTCTTC.

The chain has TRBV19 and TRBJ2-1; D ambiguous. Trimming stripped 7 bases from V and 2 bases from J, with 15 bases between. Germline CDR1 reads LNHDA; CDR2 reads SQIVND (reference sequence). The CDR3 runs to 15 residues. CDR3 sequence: CASTRKPQAYNEQFF. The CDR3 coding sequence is TGTGCCAGTACCCGCAAGCCCCAGGCCTACAATGAGCAGTTCTTC. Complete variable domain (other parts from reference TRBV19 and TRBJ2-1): DGGITQSPKYLFRKEGQNVTLSCEQNLNHDAMYWYRQDPGQGLRLIYYSQIVNDFQKGDIAEGYSVSREKKESFPLTVTSAQKNPTAFYLCASTRKPQAYNEQFFGPGTRLTVL.

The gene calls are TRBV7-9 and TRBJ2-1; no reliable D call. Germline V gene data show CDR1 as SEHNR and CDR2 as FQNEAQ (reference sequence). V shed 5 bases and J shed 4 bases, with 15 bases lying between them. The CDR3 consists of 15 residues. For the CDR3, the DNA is TGTGCCAGCAGCCACCCCGTTCGCGGATACAATGAGCAGTTCTTC. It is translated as CASSHPVRGYNEQFF.

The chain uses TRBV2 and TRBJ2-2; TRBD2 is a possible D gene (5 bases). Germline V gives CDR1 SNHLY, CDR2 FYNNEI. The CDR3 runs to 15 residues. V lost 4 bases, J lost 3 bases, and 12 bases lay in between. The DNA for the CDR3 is TGTGCCAGCAGTGGAGGAGGACGGGACACCGGGGAGCTGTTTTTT. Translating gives CASSGGGRDTGELFF.

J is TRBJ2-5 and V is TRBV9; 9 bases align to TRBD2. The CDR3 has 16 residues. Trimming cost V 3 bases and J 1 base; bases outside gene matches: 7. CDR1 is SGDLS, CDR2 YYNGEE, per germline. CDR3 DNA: TGTGCCAGCAGCGCCTATGCGGGGGGGTTCCAAGAGACCCAGTACTTC. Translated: CASSAYAGGFQETQYF.

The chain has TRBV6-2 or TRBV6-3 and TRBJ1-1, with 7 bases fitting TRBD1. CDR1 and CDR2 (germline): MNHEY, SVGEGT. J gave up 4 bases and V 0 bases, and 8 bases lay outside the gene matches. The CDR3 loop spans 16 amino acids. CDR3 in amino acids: CASSYSIAGGSTEAFF. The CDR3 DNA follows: TGTGCCAGCAGTTACTCGATAGCAGGGGGTTCCACTGAAGCTTTCTTT.

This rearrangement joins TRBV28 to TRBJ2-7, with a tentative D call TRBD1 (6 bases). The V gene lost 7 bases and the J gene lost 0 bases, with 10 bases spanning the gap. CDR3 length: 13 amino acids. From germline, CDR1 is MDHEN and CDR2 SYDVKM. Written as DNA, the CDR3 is TGTGCCAGCACCAGACAGGACTCCTACGAGCAGTACTTC. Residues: CASTRQDSYEQYF. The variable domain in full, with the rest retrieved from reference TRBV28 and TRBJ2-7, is DVKVTQSSRYLVKRTGEKVFLECVQDMDHENMFWYRQDPGLGLRLIYFSYDVKMKEKGDIPEGYSVSREKKERFSLILESASTNQTSMYLCASTRQDSYEQYFGPGTRLTVT.

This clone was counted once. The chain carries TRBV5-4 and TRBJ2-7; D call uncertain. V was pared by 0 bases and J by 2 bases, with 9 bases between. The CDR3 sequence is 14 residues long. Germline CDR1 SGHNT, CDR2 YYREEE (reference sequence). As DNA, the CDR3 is TGTGCCAGCAGCTTGGGACAAGTAACCTACGAGCAGTACTTC. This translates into CASSLGQVTYEQYF. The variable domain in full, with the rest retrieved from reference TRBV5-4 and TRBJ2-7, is ETGVTQSPTHLIKTRGQQVTLRCSSQSGHNTVSWYQQALGQGPQFIFQYYREEENGRGNFPPRFSGLQFPNYSSELNVNALELDDSALYLCASSLGQVTYEQYFGPGTRLTVT.

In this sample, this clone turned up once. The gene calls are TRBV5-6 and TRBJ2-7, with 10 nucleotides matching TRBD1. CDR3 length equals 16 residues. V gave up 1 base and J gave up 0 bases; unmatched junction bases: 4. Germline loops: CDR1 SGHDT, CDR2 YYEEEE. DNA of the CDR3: TGTGCCAGCAGCTTGTTTGGGGACAGGGGCTCCTACGAGCAGTACTTC. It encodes CASSLFGDRGSYEQYF.

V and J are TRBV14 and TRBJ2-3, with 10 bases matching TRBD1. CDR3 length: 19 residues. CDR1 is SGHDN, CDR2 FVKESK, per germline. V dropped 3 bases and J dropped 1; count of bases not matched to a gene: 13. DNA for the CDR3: TGTGCCAGCAGCCACAGACAGGGGGCCACTCCGACGCGCACAGATACGCAGTATTTT. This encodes CASSHRQGATPTRTDTQYF.

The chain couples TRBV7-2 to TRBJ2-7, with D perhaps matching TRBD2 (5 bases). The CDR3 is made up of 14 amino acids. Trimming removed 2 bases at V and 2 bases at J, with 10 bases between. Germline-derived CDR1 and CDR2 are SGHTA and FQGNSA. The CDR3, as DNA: TGTGCCAGCAGCTTATCCTGGGGAGCCTACGAGCAGTACTTC. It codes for CASSLSWGAYEQYF. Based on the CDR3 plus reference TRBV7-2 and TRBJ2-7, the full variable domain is GAGVSQSPSNKVTEKGKDVELRCDPISGHTALYWYRQSLGQGLEFLIYFQGNSAPDKSGLPSDRFSAERTGGSVSTLTIQRTQQEDSAVYLCASSLSWGAYEQYFGPGTRLTVT.

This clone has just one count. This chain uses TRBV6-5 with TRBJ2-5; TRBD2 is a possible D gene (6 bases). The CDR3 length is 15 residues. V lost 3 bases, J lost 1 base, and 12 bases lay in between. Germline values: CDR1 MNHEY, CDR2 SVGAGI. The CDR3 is CASSYGGSLQETQYF. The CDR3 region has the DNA TGTGCCAGCAGTTATGGGGGGAGCCTCCAAGAGACCCAGTACTTC.

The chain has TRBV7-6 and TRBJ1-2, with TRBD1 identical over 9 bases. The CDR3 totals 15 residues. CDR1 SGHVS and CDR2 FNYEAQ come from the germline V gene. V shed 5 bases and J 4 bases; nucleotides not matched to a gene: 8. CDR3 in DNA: TGTGCCAGCAGCCAATCTACAGGGGGCTTCTATGGCTACACCTTC. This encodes CASSQSTGGFYGYTF.

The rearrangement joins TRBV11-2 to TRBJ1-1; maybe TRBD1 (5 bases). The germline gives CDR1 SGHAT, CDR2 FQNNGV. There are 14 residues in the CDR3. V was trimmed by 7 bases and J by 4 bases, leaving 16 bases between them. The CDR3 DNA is TGTGCCAGCACCCCGGGAGGGGCTAGCACTGAAGCTTTCTTT. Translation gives CASTPGGASTEAFF. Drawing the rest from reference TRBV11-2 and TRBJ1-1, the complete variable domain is EAGVAQSPRYKIIEKRQSVAFWCNPISGHATLYWYQQILGQGPKLLIQFQNNGVVDDSQLPKDRFSAERLKGVDSTLKIQPAKLEDSAVYLCASTPGGASTEAFFGQGTRLTVV.

The chain's CDR3 is CASTGTGNVGYTF. DNA of the CDR3: TGTGCCAGCACCGGGACAGGGAATGTTGGCTACACCTTC. This chain connects TRBV6-5 to TRBJ1-2, with 9 bases identical to TRBD1. The CDR3 loop spans 13 amino acids. The junction had 7 bases not matched to a gene; V was cut back by 7 bases and J by 7 bases. Germline CDR1 reads MNHEY; CDR2 reads SVGAGI.

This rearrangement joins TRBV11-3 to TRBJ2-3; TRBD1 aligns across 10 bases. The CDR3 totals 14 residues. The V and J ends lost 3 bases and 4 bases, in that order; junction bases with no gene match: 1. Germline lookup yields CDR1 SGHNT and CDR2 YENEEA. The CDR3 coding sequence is TGTGCCAGCAGCTTTGGACAGGGGGCAGATACGCAGTATTTT. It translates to CASSFGQGADTQYF.

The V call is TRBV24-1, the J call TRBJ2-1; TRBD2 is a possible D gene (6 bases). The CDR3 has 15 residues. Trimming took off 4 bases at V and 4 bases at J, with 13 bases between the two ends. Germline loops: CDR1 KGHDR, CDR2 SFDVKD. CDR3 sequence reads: CATSETGLGYNEQFF. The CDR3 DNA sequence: TGTGCCACCAGTGAAACGGGACTGGGTTACAATGAGCAGTTCTTC.